This TCR beta chain was retrieved from a study of blood T cell repertoires in COVID-19 (dated by TCRdb to between 2020 and 2021). Turning to the overall study: Samples from collaborators originated in the United States, Italy and Spain and spanned both the acute and convalescent phases of COVID-19. Subjects who had been exposed to COVID-19, were actively infected with it, or had recovered from it provided the deeply sampled blood TCRbeta repertoires that made up the dataset. Where HLA class I and class II types were available, the types were taken from metadata supplied by the sample provider, not from assay-based typing. The material from the prospective study consisted of cDNA or gDNA derived from T cells, B-cell-depleted T cells, or PBMCs. The repertoires were released in a freely available public database meant as a resource for research on the immune response to SARS-CoV-2. The samples were drawn from two sources: the first 160 participants of the ongoing ImmuneRACE study, and 1,200 or so subjects contributed by 6 global collaborators. A de-identified subject ID, COVID-19 status, age in years and sex were almost always included in the sample metadata.

On this clone itself: The antigen it recognizes is unknown. No quality values exist for individual bases; no much larger clone is one base distant.

The immunoSEQ Assay, a bias-controlled multiplex PCR, was used to amplify TCRbeta CDR3 regions from genomic DNA. As for the original processing: The number of nucleated cells in each sample was estimated by amplification of reference gene primers within the assay. Sequence reads were collapsed and filtered to measure the absolute abundance of every unique TCRbeta CDR3 rearrangement. For each sample, productive Simpson clonality was calculated as the square root of Simpson's diversity index over productive rearrangements. Imported from immuneACCESS, the table was reduced by TCRdb to in-frame sequences with V and J called. These copies leave out some clones; in studies compared against another copy, an unresolved V gene accounts for under half, and the cause of the remainder is not known. That table is the source of V, J and clone size, and D and trimming were worked out from the DNA. In all, the sample holds under 300,000 clones, and about 88% of those were seen once. The ten largest clonotypes hold about 1.5% of the sample.

Relative to germline, V is 4 bases shorter and J is 6 bases shorter, with 7 bases between their ends. Counted from cysteine to phenylalanine, this CDR3 has 13 amino acids. This entry keeps only the CDR3 DNA: 39 bases, framed from base 1. The study at large found these results: The amount of clinical and demographic metadata varied by source and participant and was provided uncurated.

Enrolling through a virtual design, the prospective study's participants ranged in age from roughly 18 to 95 years and lived across more than 20 United States geographic areas. Cohort assignment in the prospective study relied on participant-reported clinical history from a screening survey and a study questionnaire. Recovered participants in ImmuneRACE Cohort 3 were defined as having two consecutive negative NP/OP PCR tests, clearance from a healthcare professional, or resolution of symptoms. Mobile phlebotomists in the prospective study collected whole blood, serum and a nasopharyngeal or oropharyngeal swab from every participant. Over a roughly 2-month period, participants in the prospective study had the option of providing additional blood draws and questionnaires. Prospective study blood samples were shipped either frozen or at room temperature before DNA extraction.

The origin of this receptor is a woman between 50 and 59 years old who had recovered from COVID-19. Specimen: PBMCs or T cells enriched from blood (not recorded which). The chain couples TRBV12-3 or TRBV12-4 to TRBJ1-6, with no confident D gene call. The sequenced DNA is TGTGCCAGCAGTTCCGTTCCTAATTCACCCCTCCACTTT. This encodes CASSSVPNSPLHF.